Below are 18 T cell receptor beta chains sequenced from a single sample in a study of identical twins (dated by TCRdb to about 2016). Library preparation employed 5' RACE. Sequencing took place on an Illumina HiSeq 2000. The public reads were reanalyzed by TCRdb: fastp trimming at Q25, MiXCR alignment, in-frame beta chains only. CDR3 protein sequences are deduplicated, and each keeps its most common genes and DNA. Here the sample has hundreds of thousands of distinct CDR3 sequences; over 8.5% occur a single time. Of the sample, 0.8% to 1% falls within the top ten clones. A further study also used this sample, focusing on yellow fever vaccine responses in identical twins.

Sequenced input: PBMCs. These receptors were taken from a woman aged 18-29 years in good health.

This clonotype has a count of ten or more. The chain has TRBV29-1 and TRBJ1-2; 7 nucleotides match TRBD1. Germline V CDR1 and CDR2: SQVTM, ANQGSEA. The CDR3 contains 11 residues. Trimming took 8 bases from V and 4 from J; bases not matched to a gene: 4. The CDR3 sequence: CSSKGAYGYTF. DNA of the CDR3: TGCAGCAGTAAGGGGGCCTATGGCTACACCTTC.

V and J are TRBV2 and TRBJ2-3; D not resolved. The CDR3 loop spans 12 amino acids. Trimming took off 6 bases at V and 6 bases at J, with 10 bases between the two ends. The V gene's germline CDR1 is SNHLY and CDR2 FYNNEI. CDR3 DNA sequence: TGTGCCAGCAGACCGAACGGGGATACGCAGTATTTT. This translates into CASRPNGDTQYF.

This clonotype was counted only a few times. The chain uses TRBV5-1 and TRBJ2-3; D gene uncertain. CDR1 SGHRS and CDR2 YFSETQ come from the germline V gene. V was trimmed by 6 bases and J by 7 bases, leaving 9 bases between them. The CDR3 consists of 11 residues. The CDR3 reads CASTKDHTQYF. CDR3 nucleotide sequence: TGCGCCAGCACCAAGGACCATACGCAGTATTTT. Full variable domain (missing parts from reference TRBV5-1 and TRBJ2-3): KAGVTQTPRYLIKTRGQQVTLSCSPISGHRSVSWYQQTPGQGLQFLFEYFSETQRNKGNFPGRFSGRQFSNSRSEMNVSTLELGDSALYLCASTKDHTQYFGPGTRLTVL.

J is TRBJ2-7 and V is TRBV29-1; TRBD2 matches 7 bases. The ends lost 4 bases at V and 0 bases at J; junction bases unmatched: 9. CDR1 is SQVTM, CDR2 ANQGSEA, per germline. CDR3 size: 15 residues. CDR3 in amino acids: CSVVLLLANSYEQYF. The CDR3 DNA sequence: TGCAGCGTTGTTCTCCTACTAGCGAACTCCTACGAGCAGTACTTC.

The V call is TRBV20-1, the J call TRBJ1-2; tentatively, D is TRBD1 (5 bases). This CDR3 contains 14 residues. Trimming left V 1 base short and J 4 bases short, with 13 bases between. The germline V gene has CDR1 DFQATT and CDR2 SNEGSKA (reference sequence). The CDR3 nucleotides read TGCAGTGCTAGAGTTCGGGACGGAGGCTATGGCTACACCTTC. Translated, it gives CSARVRDGGYGYTF.

This sequence joins TRBV20-1 and TRBJ2-2; 12 nucleotides match TRBD2. CDR3 length: 15 residues. In germline, CDR1 is DFQATT, CDR2 SNEGSKA (reference sequence). The trim removed 6 bases at V and 7 bases at J, leaving 9 bases unmatched. The CDR3 spells CSAERLAGAVGELFF. DNA of the CDR3: TGCAGTGCCGAGCGACTAGCGGGAGCGGTCGGGGAGCTGTTTTTT.

The CDR3 bases are TGTGCCAGCAGTGAATTGTACACCACGAAGAGAGACGAAAAACTGTTTTTT. Its protein is CASSELYTTKRDEKLFF. The rearrangement uses TRBV6-1 and TRBJ1-4; D not resolved. The germline gives CDR1 MNHNS, CDR2 SASEGT. This CDR3 has 17 residues. Trimming removed 2 bases at V and 8 bases at J, with 21 bases between.

A few counts support this clonotype. The chain recombines TRBV20-1 with TRBJ1-1, with a weak D call TRBD1 (5 bases). Germline CDR1 is DFQATT and CDR2 is SNEGSKA (reference sequence). V was cut by 6 bases and J by 9 bases, with 26 bases left in between. The CDR3 spans 15 residues. The CDR3 DNA reads as TGCAGTGCGCGTCGGACGGTGGGACTAGGGCCGCAAGCTTTCTTT. The encoded protein is CSARRTVGLGPQAFF.

Worth noting for this clonotype: This may stem from a read error, because a much larger clone lies one nucleotide away. The chain carries TRBV3-1 and TRBJ2-1; 7 bases line up with TRBD1. The CDR3 spans 15 residues. Germline V gives CDR1 LGHDT, CDR2 YNNKEL (reference sequence). The trim removed 4 bases at V and 0 bases at J, leaving 3 bases unmatched. In DNA form, the CDR3 reads TGTGCCAGCAGCCCCAGGACAGGCTCCTACAATGAGCAGTTCTTC. Residues: CASSPRTGSYNEQFF.

The chain recombines TRBV18 with TRBJ2-4; 10 nucleotides line up with TRBD2. The junction had 8 bases not matched to a gene; V was cut back by 3 bases and J by 3 bases. This CDR3 has 17 amino acids. Germline-derived CDR1 and CDR2 are KGHSH and LQKENI. CDR3 protein: CASSPTTSGSFKNIQYF. The CDR3 region has the DNA TGTGCCAGCTCACCCACGACTAGCGGGTCTTTCAAAAACATTCAGTACTTC. The full variable domain, completed using reference TRBV18 and TRBJ2-4, is NAGVMQNPRHLVRRRGQEARLRCSPMKGHSHVYWYRQLPEEGLKFMVYLQKENIIDESGMPKERFSAEFPKEGPSILRIQQVVRGDSAAYFCASSPTTSGSFKNIQYFGAGTRLSVL.

This clonotype was observed a few times. The chain recombines TRBV7-3 with TRBJ2-3; D is possibly TRBD1 (7 bases). V lost 5 bases and J 3 bases, leaving 15 bases between the germline ends. CDR3 length: 15 residues. Germline assignment: CDR1 SGHTA and CDR2 FQGTGA. The CDR3 DNA reads as TGTGCCAGCAGCCGGGACAGCCGGGGGACAGATACGCAGTATTTT. Translated, it gives CASSRDSRGTDTQYF.

As regards this clonotype: A read error may account for a junction end that differs from germline. The rearrangement joins TRBV20-1 to TRBJ2-6, with D possibly being TRBD2 (5 bases). Germline V gene data show CDR1 as DFQATT and CDR2 as SNEGSKA (reference sequence). The CDR3 sequence is 18 residues long. CDR3 sequence (DNA): TGCTGTGCTAGAGATCCGGGCGGGTCCTCGGGAGGGGCCAACGTCCTGACTTTC. Translated: CCARDPGGSSGGANVLTF.

The rearrangement joins TRBV5-6 to TRBJ2-7; D call uncertain. With 3 bases removed from V and 1 base from J, the gap between germline ends came to 11 bases. There are 14 residues in the CDR3. Germline CDR1 reads SGHDT; CDR2 reads YYEEEE. The CDR3 here is CASSSRLRSYEQYF. As DNA, the CDR3 is TGTGCCAGCAGCTCACGACTGAGGTCCTACGAGCAGTACTTC. Together with reference TRBV5-6 and TRBJ2-7, the CDR3 gives the full variable domain: DAGVTQSPTHLIKTRGQQVTLRCSPKSGHDTVSWYQQALGQGPQFIFQYYEEEERQRGNFPDRFSGHQFPNYSSELNVNALLLGDSALYLCASSSRLRSYEQYFGPGTRLTVT.

The V gene is TRBV6-5, the J gene TRBJ2-5, with 9 positions matching TRBD2. CDR1 is MNHEY, CDR2 SVGAGI, per germline. This CDR3 comprises 16 residues. The V gene end was trimmed by 5 bases and the J gene end by 3 bases; junction bases not matched to a gene: 10. CDR3: CASSHPASGDEETQYF. The CDR3 region has the DNA TGTGCCAGCAGTCACCCTGCTAGCGGGGATGAAGAGACCCAGTACTTC.

This clonotype was observed a handful of times. The chain recombines TRBV4-2 with TRBJ2-1; 7 nucleotides line up with TRBD1. The V segment lost 0 bases and the J segment 3 bases; nucleotides outside the gene matches: 8. Germline CDR1 LGHNA, CDR2 YNFKEQ. CDR3 length: 17 residues. The DNA of the CDR3 is TGTGCCAGCAGCCAAGATCAAGAGGGGGCCGTCTACAATGAGCAGTTCTTC. Its protein product is CASSQDQEGAVYNEQFF.

This clonotype has a count of ten or more. Written as DNA, the CDR3 is TGTGCCAGCAGCTTTGGGACTAGCGGTAAAGAGACCCAGTACTTC. Residues: CASSFGTSGKETQYF. The rearrangement uses TRBV7-2 and TRBJ2-5; the match to TRBD2 covers 11 bases. Losses at the gene ends were 3 bases for V and 3 bases for J; bases not matched to a gene: 3. Germline CDR1 is SGHTA and CDR2 is FQGNSA. The CDR3 runs to 15 residues.

This clonotype has more than one count but fewer than ten. V usage is TRBV20-1 and J usage is TRBJ2-1, with TRBD2 identical over 9 bases. This CDR3 is 16 amino acids long. The J segment lost 4 bases and the V segment lost 1 base, leaving 8 bases of the junction unmatched. Germline assignment: CDR1 DFQATT and CDR2 SNEGSKA (reference sequence). The CDR3 coding sequence is TGCAGTGCTAGAGTTCGGGGCGGGAGGGGGTACAATGAGCAGTTCTTC. Its protein product is CSARVRGGRGYNEQFF.

Only a few counts were recorded for this clonotype. V is TRBV28 and J is TRBJ1-1, with unresolved D. This CDR3 comprises 14 residues. The V and J ends lost 8 bases and 0 bases respectively, with 13 bases between them. Germline V gives CDR1 MDHEN, CDR2 SYDVKM. This chain's CDR3 is CASGPGPLNTEAFF. The DNA for the CDR3 is TGTGCCAGCGGACCTGGGCCGTTGAACACTGAAGCTTTCTTT.